This T cell receptor (beta chain) is from a study of cytomegalovirus exposure and HLA in healthy donors. Study-level points and caveats: TCR beta sequences reportedly predicted most subjects' HLA-A and HLA-B alleles accurately. Roughly uniform depth of sequencing across donors was assumed in presence/absence analyses.

With respect to this clone: What it binds is not known.

Both 60 Vbeta primers and 13 Jbeta primers went into the PCR. Sequenced by immunoSEQ multiplex PCR; TCRdb stores in-frame clones only, minus some. The sample data list around 200,000 clones. The clonotype originates from a girl aged 2-10 years in good health and CMV-seropositive. Sequencing was done on a sample of PBMCs.

CDR3 amino acids: CASSPSDRGSGNTIYF. The CDR3 nucleotides read TGTGCCAGCAGCCCCTCAGACAGGGGCTCTGGAAACACCATATATTTT. The V gene is TRBV7-6, the J gene TRBJ1-3, with TRBD1 matching 8 bases. The V segment lost 5 bases and the J segment 0 bases; nucleotides outside the gene matches: 6. The CDR3 loop spans 16 amino acids. CDR1 is SGHVS and CDR2 is FNYEAQ in the germline V gene.